This TCR beta chain stems from a study of Graves' ophthalmopathy and Graves' hyperthyroidism. Comment on this clonotype: Its antigen is not identified.

Certain patients, namely those with other autoimmune diseases, uncontrolled infections, pregnancy or lactation, were excluded. The PBMCs were taken from roughly 9.3 ml of fresh peripheral blood. The CDR3 length is 11 residues. Germline-derived CDR1 and CDR2 are ENHRY and SYGVKD. The ends were cut back, 10 bases at V and 5 bases at J, with 11 bases in the middle. Study-level findings and limits: Blood also carried most expanded thyroid clonotypes exceeding 0.001 frequency.

RNA transcripts yielded amplified TCR beta CDR3 regions. HTBI-primed RT-PCR formed the first round, and a multiplex PCR formed the second. Each CDR3 protein gets one entry after TCRdb re-called the multiplex PCR reads with MiXCR. The sample lists about 740,000 distinct CDR3 sequences; approximately 40% were seen once. The TCR sequence derives from an adult man with Graves' ophthalmopathy. The sample was peripheral blood. The chain has TRBV10-3 and TRBJ2-5; D is uncertain. Here the CDR3 reads CANGPSETQYF. In DNA form, the CDR3 reads TGTGCCAACGGACCCAGCGAGACCCAGTACTTC.